The sequence of this T cell receptor (beta chain) was determined in a study of identical twins. Notes on the study in general: Cord blood beta clonotypes that were abundant carried fewer insertions, and memory repertoires showed no such trend.

TCRdb itself ran the 5' RACE reads through MiXCR, one entry per CDR3 protein. Among around 1.7 million distinct CDR3 sequences listed, roughly a third were seen once. In the case of this clonotype: Its target is unknown.

This CDR3 region has 16 residues. The junction had 9 bases not matched to a gene; V was cut back by 3 bases and J by 5 bases. The germline CDR1 and CDR2 sequences are ENHRY and SYGVKD. This receptor was identified in a newborn girl in good health. V and J are TRBV10-3 and TRBJ2-1; 8 nucleotides line up with TRBD2. The sequencing sample was made of cord blood. The CDR3 here is CAISDASTSAHNEQFF. The CDR3 region has the DNA TGTGCCATCAGTGACGCTTCGACTAGCGCTCACAATGAGCAGTTCTTC.